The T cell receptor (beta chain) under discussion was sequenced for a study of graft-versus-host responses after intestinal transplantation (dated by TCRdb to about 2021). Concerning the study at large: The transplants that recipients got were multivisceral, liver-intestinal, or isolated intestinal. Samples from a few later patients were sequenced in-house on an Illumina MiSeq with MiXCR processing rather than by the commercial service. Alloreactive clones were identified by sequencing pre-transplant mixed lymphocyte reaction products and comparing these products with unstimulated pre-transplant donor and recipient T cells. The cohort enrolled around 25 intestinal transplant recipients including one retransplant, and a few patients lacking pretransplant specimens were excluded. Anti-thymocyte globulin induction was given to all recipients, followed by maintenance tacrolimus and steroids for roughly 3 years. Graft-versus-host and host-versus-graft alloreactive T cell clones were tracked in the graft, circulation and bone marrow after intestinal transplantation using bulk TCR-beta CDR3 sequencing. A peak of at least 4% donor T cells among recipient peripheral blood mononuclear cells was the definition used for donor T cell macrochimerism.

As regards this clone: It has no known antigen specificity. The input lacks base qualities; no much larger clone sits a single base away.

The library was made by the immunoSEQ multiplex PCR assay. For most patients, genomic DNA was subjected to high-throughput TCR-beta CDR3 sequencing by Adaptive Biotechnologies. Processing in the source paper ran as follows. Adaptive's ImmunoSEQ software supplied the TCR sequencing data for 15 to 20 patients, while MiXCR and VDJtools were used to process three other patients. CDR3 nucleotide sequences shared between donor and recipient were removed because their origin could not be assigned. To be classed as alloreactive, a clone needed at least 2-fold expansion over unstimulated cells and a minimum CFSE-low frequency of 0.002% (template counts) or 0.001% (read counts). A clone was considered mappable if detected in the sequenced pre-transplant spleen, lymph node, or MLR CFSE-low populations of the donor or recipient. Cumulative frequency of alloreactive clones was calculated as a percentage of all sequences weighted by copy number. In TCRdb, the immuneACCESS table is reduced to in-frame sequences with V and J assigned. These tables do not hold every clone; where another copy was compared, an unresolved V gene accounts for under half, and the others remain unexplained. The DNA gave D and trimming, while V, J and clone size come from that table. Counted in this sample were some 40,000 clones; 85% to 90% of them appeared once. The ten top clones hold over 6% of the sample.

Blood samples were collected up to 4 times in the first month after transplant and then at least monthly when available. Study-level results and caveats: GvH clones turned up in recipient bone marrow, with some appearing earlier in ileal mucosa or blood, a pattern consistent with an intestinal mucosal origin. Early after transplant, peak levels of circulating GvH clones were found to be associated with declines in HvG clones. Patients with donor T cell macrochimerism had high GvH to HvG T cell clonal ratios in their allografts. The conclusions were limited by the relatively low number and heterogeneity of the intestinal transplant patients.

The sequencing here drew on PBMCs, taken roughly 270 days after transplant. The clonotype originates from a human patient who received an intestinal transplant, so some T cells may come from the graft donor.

The CDR3 reads CASSIKAGGYNEQFF. The DNA reads as follows: TGTGCCAGTAGTATAAAAGCGGGGGGTTACAATGAGCAGTTCTTC. The sequence links TRBV19 to TRBJ2-1, with 9 bases matching TRBD2. From a lookup of the germline V gene (reference sequence), CDR1 and CDR2 are LNHDA and SQIVND. Spanning cysteine to phenylalanine, the CDR3 consists of 15 amino acids. Of all the DNA, just the CDR3 is kept, 45 bases in frame from base 1. V is cut back by 2 bases and J by 4 bases, with 3 bases in the junction unmatched.